The rows below give T cell receptor beta chains drawn from one sample of a study of T cell changes during pregnancy in multiple sclerosis. Only in-frame clones appear in the TCRdb table, and some are missing; sequencing was by immunoSEQ multiplex PCR. The data contain 56,000 or so clones, almost 95% of them singletons. This sample comprised CD4+ T cells from peripheral blood mononuclear cells, obtained in the third trimester of pregnancy. The receptors come from a female donor with multiple sclerosis, enrolled in a pregnancy study. Each CDR3 is given without its conserved first and last residue. Expanded clones get a size class; other rows say once, few or many, or leave the size out.

clone_size j_call v_call cdr3_aa
. TRBJ2-1 TRBV7-9 ASSLRAAGRVNEQF
. TRBJ2-1 TRBV7-9 ASSLGDYYNEQF
. TRBJ1-2 TRBV7-8 ASSPRTGAYGYT
. TRBJ2-7 TRBV7-2 ASSLPSTGSFSYEQY
. TRBJ2-1 TRBV6-5 ASRATGGAYNEQF
. TRBJ1-1 TRBV14 ASGANFEAF
. TRBJ2-5 TRBV2 ASTAVGLAGGETQY
. TRBJ1-1 TRBV11-1 ASSFTERNTEAF
. TRBJ2-7 TRBV5-1 ASSLAASGRTRHEQY
. TRBJ1-5 TRBV7-8 ASSLAGDQPQH
. TRBJ2-2 TRBV28 ASSMAGWNTGELF
. TRBJ1-2 TRBV5-4 ASSARDRGHYGYT
. TRBJ2-7 TRBV27 ASSLYARVGYEQY
. TRBJ2-3 TRBV18 ASSHGTGWAQY
. TRBJ1-5 TRBV5-6 ASSLATGGSRVQPQH
. TRBJ1-1 TRBV19 ASSIDLGGGTEAF
few TRBJ1-5 TRBV2 ASSDGGNNQPQH
. TRBJ2-3 TRBV7-9 ASSSPSGLTDTQY
. TRBJ2-3 TRBV28 ASSLRSGVTDTQY
once TRBJ2-3 TRBV6-5 ASRGQSRAQY
once TRBJ2-5 TRBV5-8 ASSRPGQIETQY
. TRBJ2-7 TRBV11-2 ASSPARVAGGRKEQY
. TRBJ2-7 TRBV6-5 ASSFPGLYEQY
. TRBJ1-5 TRBV7-8 ASSLAPTDSNQPQH
. TRBJ2-6 TRBV19 ASSFPGWTVPSGANVLT
. TRBJ2-7 TRBV7-9 ASRTISSGTSYEQY
. TRBJ2-7 TRBV7-2 ASSLASLAGGRGEQY
. TRBJ2-1 TRBV5-6 ASSFRQYNEQF